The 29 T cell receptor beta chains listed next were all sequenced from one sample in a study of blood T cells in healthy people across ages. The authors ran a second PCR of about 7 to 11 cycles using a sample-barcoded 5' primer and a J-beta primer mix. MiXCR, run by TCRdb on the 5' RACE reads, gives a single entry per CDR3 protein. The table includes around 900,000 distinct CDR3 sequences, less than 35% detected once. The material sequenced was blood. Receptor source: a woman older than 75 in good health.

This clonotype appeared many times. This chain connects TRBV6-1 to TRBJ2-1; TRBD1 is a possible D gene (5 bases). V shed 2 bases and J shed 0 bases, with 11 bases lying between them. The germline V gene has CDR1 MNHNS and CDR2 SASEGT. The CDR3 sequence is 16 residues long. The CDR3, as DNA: TGTGCCAGCAGTGAATTCACAGGAAGCTCCTACAATGAGCAGTTCTTC. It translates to CASSEFTGSSYNEQFF.

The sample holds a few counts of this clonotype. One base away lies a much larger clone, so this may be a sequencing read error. CDR3 loop: CATSEGLGVSGANVLTF. The CDR3 DNA is TGTGCCACGTCAGAAGGGTTGGGGGTGTCTGGGGCCAACGTCCTGACTTTC. The chain combines TRBV6-6 with TRBJ2-6, with D possibly being TRBD1 or TRBD2 (5 bases each). The CDR3 contains 17 residues. Looked up from germline, CDR1 is MNHNY and CDR2 is SVGAGI (reference sequence). V dropped 10 bases and J dropped 1 base, with 20 bases sitting between them.

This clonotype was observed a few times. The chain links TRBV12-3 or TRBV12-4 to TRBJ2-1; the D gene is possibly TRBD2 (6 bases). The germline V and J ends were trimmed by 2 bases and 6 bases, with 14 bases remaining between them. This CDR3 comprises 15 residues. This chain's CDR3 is CASSLLRTTPNEQFF. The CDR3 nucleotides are TGTGCCAGCAGTTTATTAAGGACTACGCCCAATGAGCAGTTCTTC.

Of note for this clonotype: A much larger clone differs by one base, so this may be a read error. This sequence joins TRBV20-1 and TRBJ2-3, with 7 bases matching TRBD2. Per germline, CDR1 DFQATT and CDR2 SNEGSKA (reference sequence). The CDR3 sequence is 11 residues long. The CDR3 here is CRGGDWGTQYF. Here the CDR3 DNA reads TGCAGGGGGGGGGATTGGGGTACGCAGTATTTT.

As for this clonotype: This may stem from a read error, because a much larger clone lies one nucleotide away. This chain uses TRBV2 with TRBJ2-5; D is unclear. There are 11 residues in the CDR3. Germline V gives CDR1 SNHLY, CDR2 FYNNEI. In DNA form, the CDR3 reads TGTGCAGAGGCCGTCCGGGAGACCCAGTACTTC. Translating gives CAEAVRETQYF.

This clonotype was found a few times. CDR3 nucleotide sequence: TGTGCCAGCAGTCCCCGGACTAGCGGGGCTTGGGATACGCAGTATTTT. It is translated as CASSPRTSGAWDTQYF. The chain uses TRBV6-2 or TRBV6-3 and TRBJ2-3; 12 positions match TRBD2. There are 16 residues in the CDR3. The ends lost 5 bases at V and 6 bases at J; junction bases unmatched: 9. CDR1 MNHEY and CDR2 SVGEGT come from the germline V gene.

The CDR3 nucleotides are TGTGCCAGCAGCCTTGGACGGGGGCGTTTTGGAGAGACCCAGTACTTC. Translating it yields CASSLGRGRFGETQYF. The genes are TRBV12-3 or TRBV12-4 and TRBJ2-5, with D perhaps given as TRBD1 or TRBD2 (6 bases each). Trimming stripped 6 bases from V and 4 bases from J, with 21 bases between. This CDR3 is 16 amino acids long.

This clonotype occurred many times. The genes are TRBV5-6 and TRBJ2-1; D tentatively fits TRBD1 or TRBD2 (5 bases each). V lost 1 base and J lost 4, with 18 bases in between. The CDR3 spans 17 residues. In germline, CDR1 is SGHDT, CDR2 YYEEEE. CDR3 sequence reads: CASSLWDLSGPYNEQFF. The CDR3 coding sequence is TGTGCCAGCAGCTTGTGGGACCTCAGCGGTCCATACAATGAGCAGTTCTTC.

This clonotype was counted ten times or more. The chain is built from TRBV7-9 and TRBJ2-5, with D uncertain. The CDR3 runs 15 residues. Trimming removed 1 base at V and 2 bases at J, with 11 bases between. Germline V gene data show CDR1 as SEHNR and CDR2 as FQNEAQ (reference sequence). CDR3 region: CASSLGQHSQETQYF. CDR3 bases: TGTGCCAGCAGCTTAGGTCAGCACAGTCAAGAGACCCAGTACTTC.

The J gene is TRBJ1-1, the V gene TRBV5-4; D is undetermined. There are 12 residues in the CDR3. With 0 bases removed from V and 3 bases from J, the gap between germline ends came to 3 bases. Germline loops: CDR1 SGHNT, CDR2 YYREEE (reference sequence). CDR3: CASSLVHTEAFF. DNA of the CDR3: TGTGCCAGCAGCTTGGTCCACACTGAAGCTTTCTTT.

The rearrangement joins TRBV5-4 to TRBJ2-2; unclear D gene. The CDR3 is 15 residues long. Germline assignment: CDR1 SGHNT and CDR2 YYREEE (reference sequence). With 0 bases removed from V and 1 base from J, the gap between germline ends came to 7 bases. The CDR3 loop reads CASSLGTLNTGELFF. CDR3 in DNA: TGTGCCAGCAGCTTGGGCACCCTGAACACCGGGGAGCTGTTTTTT.

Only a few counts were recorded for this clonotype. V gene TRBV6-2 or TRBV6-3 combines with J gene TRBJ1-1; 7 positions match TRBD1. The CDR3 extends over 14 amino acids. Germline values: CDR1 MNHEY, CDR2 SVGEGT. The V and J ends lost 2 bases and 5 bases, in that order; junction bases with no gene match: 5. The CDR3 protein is CASSYTSTGTEAFF. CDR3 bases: TGTGCCAGCAGTTACACATCGACAGGGACTGAAGCTTTCTTT.

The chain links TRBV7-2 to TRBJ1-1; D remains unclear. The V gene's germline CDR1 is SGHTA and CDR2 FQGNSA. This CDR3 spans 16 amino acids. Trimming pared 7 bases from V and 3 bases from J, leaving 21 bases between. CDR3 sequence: CASNSSRQAVDTEAFF. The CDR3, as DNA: TGTGCCAGCAACTCTTCTAGGCAGGCTGTGGACACTGAAGCTTTCTTT.

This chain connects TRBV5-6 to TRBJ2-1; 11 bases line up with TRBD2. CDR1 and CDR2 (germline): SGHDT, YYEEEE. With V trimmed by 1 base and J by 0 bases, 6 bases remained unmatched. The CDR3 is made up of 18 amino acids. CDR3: CASSLLVSGGDSYNEQFF. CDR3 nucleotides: TGTGCCAGCAGCTTGCTGGTTAGCGGGGGGGACTCCTACAATGAGCAGTTCTTC.

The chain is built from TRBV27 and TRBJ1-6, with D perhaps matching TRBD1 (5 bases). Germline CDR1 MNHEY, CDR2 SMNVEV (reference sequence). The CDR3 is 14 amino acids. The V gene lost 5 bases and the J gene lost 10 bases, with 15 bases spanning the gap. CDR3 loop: CASSRREGRSPLHF. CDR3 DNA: TGTGCCAGCAGTAGGCGGGAGGGGAGATCACCCCTCCACTTT.

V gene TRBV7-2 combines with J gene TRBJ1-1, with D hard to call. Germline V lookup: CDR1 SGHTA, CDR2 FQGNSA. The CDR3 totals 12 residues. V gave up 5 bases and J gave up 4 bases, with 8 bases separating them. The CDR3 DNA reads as TGTGCCAGCAGCCCCGGAAGCACTGAAGCTTTCTTT. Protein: CASSPGSTEAFF.

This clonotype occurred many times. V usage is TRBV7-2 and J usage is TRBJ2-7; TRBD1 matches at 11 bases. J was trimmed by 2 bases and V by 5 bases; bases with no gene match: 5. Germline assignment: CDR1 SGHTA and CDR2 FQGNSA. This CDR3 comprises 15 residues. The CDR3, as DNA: TGTGCCAGCAGCGAGGGGACAGGGGGTGCCTACGAGCAGTACTTC. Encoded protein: CASSEGTGGAYEQYF.

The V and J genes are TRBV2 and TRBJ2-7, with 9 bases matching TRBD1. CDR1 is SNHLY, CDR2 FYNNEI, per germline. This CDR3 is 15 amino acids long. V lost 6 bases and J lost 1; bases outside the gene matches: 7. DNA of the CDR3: TGTGCCAGCAGACGGGACAGGGAGGTGTCCTACGAGCAGTACTTC. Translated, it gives CASRRDREVSYEQYF.

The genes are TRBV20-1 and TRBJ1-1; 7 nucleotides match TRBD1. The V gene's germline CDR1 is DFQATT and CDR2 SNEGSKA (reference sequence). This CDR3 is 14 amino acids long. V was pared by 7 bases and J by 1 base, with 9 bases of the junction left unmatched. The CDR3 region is CSVTAGTANTEAFF. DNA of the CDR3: TGCAGTGTCACAGCCGGGACAGCGAACACTGAAGCTTTCTTT.

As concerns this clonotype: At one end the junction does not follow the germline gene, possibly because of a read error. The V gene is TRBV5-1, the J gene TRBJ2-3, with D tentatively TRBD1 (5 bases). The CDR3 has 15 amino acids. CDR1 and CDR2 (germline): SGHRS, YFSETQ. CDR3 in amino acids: CASSMDGFSTGTQYF. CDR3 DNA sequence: TGCGCCAGCAGCATGGACGGGTTCAGCACAGGTACGCAGTATTTT.

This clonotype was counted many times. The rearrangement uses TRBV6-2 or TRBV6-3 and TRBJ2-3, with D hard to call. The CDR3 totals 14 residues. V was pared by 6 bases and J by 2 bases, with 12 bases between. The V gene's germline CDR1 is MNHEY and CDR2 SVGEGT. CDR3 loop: CASRRLELTDTQYF. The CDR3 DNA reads TGTGCCAGCAGGCGGCTAGAACTCACAGATACGCAGTATTTT.

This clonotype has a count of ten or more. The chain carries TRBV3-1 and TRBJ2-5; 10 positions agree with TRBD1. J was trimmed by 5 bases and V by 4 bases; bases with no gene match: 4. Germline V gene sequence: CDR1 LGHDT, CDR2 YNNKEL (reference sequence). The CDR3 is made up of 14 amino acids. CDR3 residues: CASSPGQGSETQYF. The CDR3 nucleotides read TGTGCCAGCAGCCCGGGACAGGGGTCGGAGACCCAGTACTTC.

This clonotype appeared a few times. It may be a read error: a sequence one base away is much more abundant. The DNA for the CDR3 is TGCAGTGCTGCGACCGGGACAGAAAGCTCCTACAATGAGCAGTTCTTC. Amino acid sequence: CSAATGTESSYNEQFF. This chain links TRBV20-1 with TRBJ2-1; 7 bases line up with TRBD1. Germline CDR1 and CDR2: DFQATT and SNEGSKA (reference sequence). This CDR3 is 16 amino acids long. J gave up 0 bases and V 5 bases, and 10 bases lay outside the gene matches.

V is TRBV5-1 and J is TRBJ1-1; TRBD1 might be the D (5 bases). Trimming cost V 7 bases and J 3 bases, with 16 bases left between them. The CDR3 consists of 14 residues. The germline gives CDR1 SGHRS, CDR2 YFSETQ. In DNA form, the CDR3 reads TGCGCCAGCCGACAAACGAGCAGGGACACTGAAGCTTTCTTT. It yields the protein CASRQTSRDTEAFF.

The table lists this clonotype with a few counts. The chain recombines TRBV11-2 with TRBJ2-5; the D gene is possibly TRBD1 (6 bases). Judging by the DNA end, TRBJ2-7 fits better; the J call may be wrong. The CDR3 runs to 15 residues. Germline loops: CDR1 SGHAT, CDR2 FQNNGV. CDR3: CASSPVAKGQTEQYF. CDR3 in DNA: TGTGCCAGCAGCCCCGTAGCCAAAGGACAGACCGAGCAGTACTTC.

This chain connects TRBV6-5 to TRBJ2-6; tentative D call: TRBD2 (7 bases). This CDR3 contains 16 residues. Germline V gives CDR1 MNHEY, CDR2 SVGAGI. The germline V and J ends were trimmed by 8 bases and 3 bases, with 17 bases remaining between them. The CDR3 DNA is TGTGCCAGCCCGGGGGGCTCAGGGTATGGGGCCAACGTCCTGACTTTC. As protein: CASPGGSGYGANVLTF.

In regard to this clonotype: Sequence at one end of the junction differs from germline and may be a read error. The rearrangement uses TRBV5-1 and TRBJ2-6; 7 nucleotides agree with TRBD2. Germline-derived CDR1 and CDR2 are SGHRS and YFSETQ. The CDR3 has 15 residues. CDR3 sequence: CASSPGGTGASVLTF. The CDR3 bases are TGCGCCAGCAGTCCCGGGGGGACTGGGGCCAGCGTCCTGACTTTC.

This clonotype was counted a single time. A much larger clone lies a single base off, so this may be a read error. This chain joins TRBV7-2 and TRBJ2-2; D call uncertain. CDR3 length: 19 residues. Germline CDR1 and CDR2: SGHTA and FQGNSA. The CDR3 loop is CASSLVRSFAALNPGELFF. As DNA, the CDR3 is TGTGCCAGCAGCTTAGTACGCTCCTTCGCGGCATTGAACCCCGGGGAGCTGTTTTTT.

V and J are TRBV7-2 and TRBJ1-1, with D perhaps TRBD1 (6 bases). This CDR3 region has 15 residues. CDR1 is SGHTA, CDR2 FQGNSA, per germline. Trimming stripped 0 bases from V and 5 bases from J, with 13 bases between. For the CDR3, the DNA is TGTGCCAGCAGCTTAGCCGCAGGGGCGAGGACTGAAGCTTTCTTT. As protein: CASSLAAGARTEAFF. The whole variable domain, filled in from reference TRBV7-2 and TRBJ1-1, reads GAGVSQSPSNKVTEKGKDVELRCDPISGHTALYWYRQSLGQGLEFLIYFQGNSAPDKSGLPSDRFSAERTGGSVSTLTIQRTQQEDSAVYLCASSLAAGARTEAFFGQGTRLTVV.